The 3 T cell receptor beta chains given below trace back to one sample, sequenced in a study of CD4+ T cells in melanoma. Sequencing used immunoSEQ multiplex PCR; TCRdb keeps in-frame clones, though not all of them. The repertoire holds 120,000 to 150,000 clones, about nine tenths seen once, with more than 1.5% in the top ten. These receptors all come from a human donor with melanoma.

The rearrangement links TRBV11-1 to TRBJ2-3; no clear D gene. The CDR3 extends over 11 amino acids. V dropped 5 bases and J dropped 4 bases, with 4 bases sitting between them. Germline CDR1 reads SGHAT; CDR2 reads FQDESV (reference sequence). As DNA, the CDR3 is TGTGCCAGCAGCCGGGCAGATACGCAGTATTTT. Translation gives CASSRADTQYF.

The chain joins TRBV5-1 to TRBJ2-5; 8 bases agree with TRBD2. The CDR3 spans 16 residues. CDR1 is SGHRS and CDR2 is YFSETQ in the germline V gene. V dropped 1 base and J dropped 3; count of bases not matched to a gene: 8. This chain's CDR3 is CASSLQARGAEETQYF. The CDR3 DNA reads as TGCGCCAGCAGCTTGCAAGCGCGGGGGGCCGAAGAGACCCAGTACTTC.

There are a few counts of this clone. The rearrangement links TRBV19 to TRBJ1-5, with D uncertain. CDR3 length: 14 residues. V dropped 10 bases and J dropped 3 bases, with 16 bases sitting between them. Germline V gene sequence: CDR1 LNHDA, CDR2 SQIVND (reference sequence). The CDR3 DNA follows: TGTGCCACTAAGGAAGGGTGGGACAATCAGCCCCAGCATTTT. Translating it yields CATKEGWDNQPQHF.